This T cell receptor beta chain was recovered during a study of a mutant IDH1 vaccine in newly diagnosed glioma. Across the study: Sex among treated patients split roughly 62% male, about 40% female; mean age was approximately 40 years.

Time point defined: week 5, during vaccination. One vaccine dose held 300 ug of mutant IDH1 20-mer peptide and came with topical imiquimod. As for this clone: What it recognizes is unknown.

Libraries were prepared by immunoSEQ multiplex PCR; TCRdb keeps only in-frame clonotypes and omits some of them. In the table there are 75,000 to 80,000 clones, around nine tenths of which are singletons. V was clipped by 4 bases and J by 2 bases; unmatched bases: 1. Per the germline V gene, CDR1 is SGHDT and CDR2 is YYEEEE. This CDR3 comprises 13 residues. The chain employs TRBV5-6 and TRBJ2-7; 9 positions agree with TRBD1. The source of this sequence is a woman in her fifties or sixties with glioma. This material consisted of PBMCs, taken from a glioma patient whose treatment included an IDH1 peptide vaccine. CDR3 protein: CASSRDRAYEQYF. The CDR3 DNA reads TGTGCCAGCAGCCGGGACAGGGCCTACGAGCAGTACTTC.